This T cell receptor (beta chain) was sequenced for a study of cytotoxic CD8 clonotypes in ibrutinib-treated CLL. Study details: Patients gave response samples after a median 12 months of treatment, range 6 to 36.

Germline CDR1 reads SGHNT; CDR2 reads YYREEE (reference sequence). This CDR3 is 14 amino acids long. The V gene lost 5 bases and the J gene lost 1 base, with 9 bases spanning the gap. Concerning this clone itself: Its antigen is not known.

Whole-study findings and limits: The study found public clonotypes uncommon, contracting or stable on treatment. Upon ibrutinib response clonality rose, and upon progression it fell back toward baseline.

Sequencing was designed to attain a depth spanning 1 in 200,000 to 1 in 1 million T cells. The repertoire was sequenced with immunoSEQ multiplex PCR; TCRdb's copy has only in-frame clones and lacks some. The table lists some 150,000 clones, approximately 80% of them singletons. The chain is built from TRBV5-4 and TRBJ2-2; the D gene is possibly TRBD2 (5 bases). The receptor was isolated from a human donor with chronic lymphocytic leukemia. Sequenced here: PBMCs, sampled after 36 months of ibrutinib treatment. DNA for the CDR3: TGTGCCAGCAGAGTCGGAGGGAACACCGGGGAGCTGTTTTTT. This codes for CASRVGGNTGELFF.